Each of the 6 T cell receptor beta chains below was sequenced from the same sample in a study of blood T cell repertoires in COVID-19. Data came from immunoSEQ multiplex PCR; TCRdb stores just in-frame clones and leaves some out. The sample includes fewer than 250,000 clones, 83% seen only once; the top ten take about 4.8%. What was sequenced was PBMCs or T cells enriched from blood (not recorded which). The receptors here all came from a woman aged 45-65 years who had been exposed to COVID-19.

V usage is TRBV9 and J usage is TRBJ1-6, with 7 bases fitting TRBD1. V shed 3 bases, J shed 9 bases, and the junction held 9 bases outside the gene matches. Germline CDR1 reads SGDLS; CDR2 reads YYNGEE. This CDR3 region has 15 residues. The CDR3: CASSALDREGSPLHF. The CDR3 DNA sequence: TGTGCCAGCAGCGCCCTCGACAGGGAAGGTTCACCCCTCCACTTT.

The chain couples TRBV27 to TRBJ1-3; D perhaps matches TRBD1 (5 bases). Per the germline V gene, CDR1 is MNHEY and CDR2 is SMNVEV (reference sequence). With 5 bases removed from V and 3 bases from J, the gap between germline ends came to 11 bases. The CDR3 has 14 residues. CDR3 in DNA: TGTGCCAGCAGTCCTCGGGGGAGTGGAAACACCATATATTTT. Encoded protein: CASSPRGSGNTIYF.

The CDR3 sequence: CASSLEGAQPQHF. CDR3 coding DNA: TGCGCCAGCAGCTTGGAAGGGGCCCAGCCCCAGCATTTT. The rearrangement links TRBV5-1 to TRBJ1-5, with D tentatively TRBD1 (5 bases). The length of the CDR3 is 13 residues. V lost 0 bases and J lost 7, with 8 bases in between. Germline V lookup: CDR1 SGHRS, CDR2 YFSETQ.

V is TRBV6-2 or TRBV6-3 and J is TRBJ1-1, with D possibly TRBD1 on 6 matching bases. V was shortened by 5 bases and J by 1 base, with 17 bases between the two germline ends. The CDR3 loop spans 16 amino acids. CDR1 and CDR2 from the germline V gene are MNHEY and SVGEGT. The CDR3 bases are TGTGCCAGCAGTCTTAAAACGTTACAGGGGAACACTGAAGCTTTCTTT. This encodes CASSLKTLQGNTEAFF.

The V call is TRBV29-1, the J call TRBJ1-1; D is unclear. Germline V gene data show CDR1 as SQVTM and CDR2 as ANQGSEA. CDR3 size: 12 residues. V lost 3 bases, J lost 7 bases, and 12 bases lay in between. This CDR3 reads CSVDPAAGEAFF. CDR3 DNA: TGCAGCGTTGACCCGGCGGCGGGTGAAGCTTTCTTT.

This CDR3 is CASSTDSGTGELFF. As DNA, the CDR3 is TGTGCCAGCAGCACGGACTCGGGGACCGGGGAGCTGTTTTTT. The J gene is TRBJ2-2, the V gene TRBV7-3; D perhaps matches TRBD2 (5 bases). The CDR3 runs to 14 residues. CDR1 is SGHTA, CDR2 FQGTGA, per germline. V was clipped by 5 bases and J by 5 bases, with 12 bases between them.